This TCR beta chain is drawn from a study of breast tumors, draining lymph nodes, adjacent tissues. Study-wide results and caveats: Luminal-like breast cancer showed significantly greater tumor-nontumor repertoire similarity than basal-like breast cancer did.

Of note for this clonotype: Its target is unknown.

The lymph nodes were axillary draining lymph nodes from breast cancer patients. Germline CDR1 SGHDT, CDR2 YYEEEE. The CDR3 is 14 amino acids. V was trimmed by 2 bases and J by 2 bases, leaving 8 bases between them. Using its own MiXCR run on the multiplex PCR reads, TCRdb lists one record per CDR3 protein. The sample holds 200,000 to 250,000 distinct CDR3 sequences, roughly 30% seen once. The sample was axillary lymph node tissue. The sequence was obtained from a female donor with breast cancer. Some clones in this sample may be carry-over from other donors' samples. The chain is built from TRBV5-6 and TRBJ1-3, with D unresolved. The CDR3 loop is CASSFVGTGNTIYF. In DNA, the CDR3 is TGTGCCAGCAGCTTTGTAGGAACTGGAAACACCATATATTTT.